The rows below give T cell receptor beta chains drawn from one sample of a study of Graves' ophthalmopathy and Graves' hyperthyroidism. TCRdb redid the calling of the multiplex PCR reads with MiXCR, one entry per CDR3 protein. The data contain 600,000 to 950,000 distinct CDR3 sequences, around 40% of them singletons. Sequenced sample: peripheral blood. Receptors were obtained from an adult man with Graves' ophthalmopathy. Each CDR3 is given with its conserved first and last residue. D genes are given only for firm matches.

V gene	D gene	J gene	CDR3 protein
TRBV20-1	-	TRBJ2-5	CSARDWKTQYF
TRBV25-1	TRBD1	TRBJ2-5	CATQRQGGQETQYF
TRBV20-1	TRBD2	TRBJ2-7	CSAREGPYEQYF
TRBV19	-	TRBJ2-2	CATTGTANTGELFF
TRBV7-8	-	TRBJ1-5	CASSLDWGDYNEHF
TRBV9	-	TRBJ1-5	CASSVGDGKQPQHF
TRBV7-6	-	TRBJ1-1	CASSSGEQAHTEAFF
TRBV20-1	-	TRBJ1-4	CSARYPRVGEKLFF
TRBV9	TRBD1	TRBJ2-7	CASSVGPGGEQYF
TRBV20-1	-	TRBJ2-7	CSATPGTGPYEQYF
TRBV29-1	-	TRBJ2-5	CSVPSGSWGTQYF
TRBV9	-	TRBJ1-1	CASSPGTTEAFF
TRBV7-9	TRBD1	TRBJ1-3	CASSSGTGPGGNTIYF